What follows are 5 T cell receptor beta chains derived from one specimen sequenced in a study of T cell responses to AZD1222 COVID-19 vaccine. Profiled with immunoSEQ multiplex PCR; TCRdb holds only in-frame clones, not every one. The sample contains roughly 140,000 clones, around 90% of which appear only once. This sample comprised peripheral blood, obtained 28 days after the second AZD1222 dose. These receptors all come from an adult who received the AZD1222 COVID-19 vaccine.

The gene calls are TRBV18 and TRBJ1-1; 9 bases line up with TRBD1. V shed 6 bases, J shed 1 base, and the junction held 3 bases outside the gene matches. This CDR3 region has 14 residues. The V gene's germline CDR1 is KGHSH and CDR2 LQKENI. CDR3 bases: TGTGCCAGCTCCCCGGACAGGGGGAACACTGAAGCTTTCTTT. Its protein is CASSPDRGNTEAFF.

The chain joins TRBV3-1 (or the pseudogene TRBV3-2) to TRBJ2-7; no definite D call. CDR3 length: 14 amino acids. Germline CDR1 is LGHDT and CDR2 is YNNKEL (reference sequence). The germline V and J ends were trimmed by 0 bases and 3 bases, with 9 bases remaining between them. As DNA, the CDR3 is TGTGCCAGCAGCCAAGATTTTCAGAACTACGAGCAGTACTTC. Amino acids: CASSQDFQNYEQYF.

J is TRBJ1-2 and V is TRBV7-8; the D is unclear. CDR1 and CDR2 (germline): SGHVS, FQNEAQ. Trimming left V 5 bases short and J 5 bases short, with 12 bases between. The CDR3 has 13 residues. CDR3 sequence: CASSTRTYYGYTF. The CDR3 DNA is TGTGCCAGCAGCACCCGCACATATTATGGCTACACCTTC.

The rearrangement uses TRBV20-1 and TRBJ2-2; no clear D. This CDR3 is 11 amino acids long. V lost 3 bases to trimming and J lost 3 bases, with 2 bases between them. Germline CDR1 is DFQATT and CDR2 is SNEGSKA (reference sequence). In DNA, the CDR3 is TGCAGTGCTAGGTACACCGGGGAGCTGTTTTTT. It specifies CSARYTGELFF.

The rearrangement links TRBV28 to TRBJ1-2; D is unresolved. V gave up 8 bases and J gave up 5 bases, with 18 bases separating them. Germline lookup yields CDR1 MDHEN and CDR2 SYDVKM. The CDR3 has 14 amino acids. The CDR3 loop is CASAASNEGYGYTF. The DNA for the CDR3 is TGTGCCAGCGCCGCCTCGAATGAAGGGTATGGCTACACCTTC.